This paragraph covers one TCR beta chain sequence. Its antigen is not known. This sample was included in a study of circulating CD8 cells and anti-PD-1 response in melanoma. Live CD3+CD8+TCRalphabeta+ cells were sorted into four subsets by PD-1 and/or TIGIT. Each library started from around 14 ng of total RNA using the QIAseq Immune Repertoire TCR panel. TCRdb called the reads again in MiXCR, with one record for every CDR3 protein. The table includes about 700 distinct CDR3 sequences, around 13% detected once. Trimming shortened V by 7 bases and J by 6 bases, and 18 bases separated the two germline ends. Germline CDR1 reads MDHEN; CDR2 reads SYDVKM. This CDR3 region has 15 residues. Study-wide results and limits: Experiments were generally run without replicates. Clonotype sharing was highest between DPOS and TIGIT subsets.

The rearrangement uses TRBV28 and TRBJ2-2, with D uncertain. This clonotype was obtained from a human donor with melanoma. The starting material was CD8+ T cells from PBMCs, obtained at baseline or after one month of anti-PD-1 therapy (not recorded which). This CDR3 is CASTVGTLGSGELFF. Written as DNA, the CDR3 is TGTGCCAGCACTGTCGGAACCTTGGGTTCCGGGGAGCTGTTTTTT.